The 16 T cell receptor beta chains below all came from one sample that was sequenced in a study of vaccination and CD4 T cells after COVID-19 (dated by TCRdb to the early 2020s). What the treatment or condition label conveys for this sample: approximately nine-day PBMC culture with coronavirus spike peptide pools or control peptides (ViraFEST assay). CD4+ T cells from unexposed donors were collected before the COVID-19 pandemic (2011-2018). These receptors have no known antigen. The library was generated by PCR. Sequencing used an Illumina iSeq 100. DNA from cultured CD4+ T cells underwent TCR sequencing with the Oncomine TCR Beta short-read assay at the Johns Hopkins FTIC core. TCRdb reprocessed the public reads (quality trimming at Q25 with fastp, clone calling with MiXCR) and kept in-frame beta chains. One record per CDR3 amino acid sequence lists the most common genes and DNA. The sample data list 7,000 or so distinct CDR3 sequences, and approximately 44% of these were observed just once. The leading ten clones occupy approximately 35% of the sample.

The specimen was CD4+ T cells from blood, cultured in vitro. The receptors stem from a human donor in good health.

This clonotype was observed a few times. The V gene is TRBV14, the J gene TRBJ1-2; 8 bases agree with TRBD1. Trimming cost V 1 base and J 6 bases; bases outside gene matches: 16. Germline V CDR1 and CDR2: SGHDN, FVKESK. The CDR3 totals 18 residues. CDR3 in amino acids: CASSQAIQGAPMLDGYTF. CDR3 sequence (DNA): TGTGCCAGCAGCCAAGCGATTCAGGGGGCGCCAATGCTGGATGGCTACACCTTC.

J is TRBJ2-7 and V is TRBV28; 8 bases agree with TRBD2. V lost 7 bases, J lost 5 bases, and 13 bases stayed unmatched. The V gene's germline CDR1 is MDHEN and CDR2 SYDVKM. The CDR3 length is 15 residues. The CDR3 sequence: CASKGTKRGGNEQYF. CDR3 in DNA: TGTGCCAGCAAGGGAACGAAACGGGGGGGGAACGAGCAGTACTTC.

This chain links TRBV7-9 with TRBJ2-1; 7 bases are shared with TRBD2. Germline-derived CDR1 and CDR2 are SEHNR and FQNEAQ (reference sequence). V lost 1 base and J lost 1; bases outside the gene matches: 1. The length of the CDR3 is 15 residues. This CDR3 is CASSLDGGSYNEQFF. DNA for the CDR3: TGTGCCAGCAGCTTAGACGGGGGGTCCTACAATGAGCAGTTCTTC.

J is TRBJ2-1 and V is TRBV5-8; D is unresolved. Trimming shortened V by 0 bases and J by 7 bases, and 14 bases separated the two germline ends. CDR1 and CDR2 from the germline V gene are SGHTS and YDEGEE. This CDR3 comprises 15 residues. The CDR3 here is CASSLARYPSNEQFF. Here the CDR3 DNA reads TGTGCCAGCAGCTTGGCCCGTTATCCTTCGAATGAGCAGTTCTTC.

The rearrangement joins TRBV7-2 to TRBJ2-3; 10 positions match TRBD2. The junction had 7 bases not matched to a gene; V was cut back by 6 bases and J by 7 bases. The CDR3 has 14 amino acids. Germline CDR1 SGHTA, CDR2 FQGNSA. The CDR3, as DNA: TGTGCCAGCAGAAGCACTAGCGGGGTATATACGCAGTATTTT. It is translated as CASRSTSGVYTQYF. Full variable domain (missing parts from reference TRBV7-2 and TRBJ2-3): GAGVSQSPSNKVTEKGKDVELRCDPISGHTALYWYRQSLGQGLEFLIYFQGNSAPDKSGLPSDRFSAERTGGSVSTLTIQRTQQEDSAVYLCASRSTSGVYTQYFGPGTRLTVL.

This clonotype was seen only a few times. The V and J genes are TRBV27 and TRBJ2-3; perhaps TRBD1 as D (5 bases). There are 13 residues in the CDR3. CDR1 and CDR2 (germline): MNHEY, SMNVEV (reference sequence). Deletions cut 5 bases from V and 3 bases from J, with 9 bases between. CDR3 DNA: TGTGCCAGCAGTCCCTACAGGACAGATACGCAGTATTTT. The encoded protein is CASSPYRTDTQYF.

This clonotype turned up a few times. J is TRBJ2-2 and V is TRBV7-2, with D hard to call. CDR3 size: 15 residues. Germline CDR1 SGHTA, CDR2 FQGNSA. Trimming shortened V by 5 bases and J by 1 base, and 11 bases separated the two germline ends. The CDR3 loop reads CASSPSVGNTGELFF. CDR3 coding DNA: TGTGCCAGCAGCCCCTCGGTAGGGAACACCGGGGAGCTGTTTTTT.

This clonotype turned up a few times. J is TRBJ1-6 and V is TRBV6-1; D ambiguous. The CDR3 length is 15 residues. V was trimmed by 10 bases and J by 6 bases, leaving 19 bases between them. Germline lookup yields CDR1 MNHNS and CDR2 SASEGT. CDR3 coding DNA: TGTGCCACCATCATTGAGGCAATGGGTAATTCACCCCTCCACTTT. It specifies CATIIEAMGNSPLHF.

This clonotype has only a few counts. The chain couples TRBV2 to TRBJ2-7; D call uncertain. CDR3 size: 10 residues. Germline V gives CDR1 SNHLY, CDR2 FYNNEI. Trimming removed 7 bases at V and 6 bases at J, with 7 bases between. CDR3 residues: CASKPLEQYF. The CDR3 coding sequence is TGTGCCAGCAAGCCACTCGAGCAGTACTTC.

This clonotype showed up just a few times. The CDR3 loop is CASSPSGGRTREQYF. The CDR3 nucleotides are TGTGCCAGCAGTCCGTCAGGGGGCCGGACCCGGGAGCAGTACTTC. The chain joins TRBV6-1 to TRBJ2-7, with 8 nucleotides matching TRBD1. This CDR3 has 15 amino acids. CDR1 is MNHNS and CDR2 is SASEGT in the germline V gene. The V and J ends lost 5 bases and 7 bases, in that order; junction bases with no gene match: 13.

The chain uses TRBV6-1 and TRBJ1-1, with no clear D. Trimming left V 7 bases short and J 2 bases short, with 17 bases between. The CDR3 runs to 15 residues. CDR1 MNHNS and CDR2 SASEGT come from the germline V gene. The CDR3 sequence is CASTIWNEGNTEAFF. The CDR3 DNA sequence: TGTGCCAGCACCATCTGGAACGAGGGAAACACTGAAGCTTTCTTT.

The chain uses TRBV2 and TRBJ1-2; 8 bases align to TRBD1. Germline V lookup: CDR1 SNHLY, CDR2 FYNNEI. The CDR3 totals 15 residues. After removal of 3 bases from V and 4 bases from J, the junction contained 7 bases not matched to a gene. The CDR3 region is CASSDAGGKGYGYTF. CDR3 DNA: TGTGCCAGCAGTGACGCAGGGGGCAAAGGCTATGGCTACACCTTC.

The chain uses TRBV7-7 and TRBJ2-5; TRBD1 or TRBD2 may be the D gene (5 bases each). This CDR3 has 13 residues. Trimming stripped 6 bases from V and 3 bases from J, with 11 bases between. The germline gives CDR1 SSHAT, CDR2 FNYEAQ (reference sequence). The CDR3 loop is CASSGGREETQYF. The CDR3 region has the DNA TGTGCCAGCAGTGGGGGAAGGGAAGAGACCCAGTACTTC.

The chain joins TRBV6-1 to TRBJ1-1; a weak D match, TRBD1 (6 bases). Germline V gene lookup returns CDR1 MNHNS and CDR2 SASEGT. CDR3 length: 13 amino acids. Trimming stripped 1 base from V and 10 bases from J, with 13 bases between. CDR3 coding DNA: TGTGCCAGCAGTGAAGGAACAGGGCAGCGAGCTTTCTTT. Translation gives CASSEGTGQRAFF.

This clonotype was detected only a few times. V is TRBV2 and J is TRBJ2-2; TRBD1 aligns across 11 bases. The CDR3 loop spans 16 amino acids. CDR1 and CDR2 (germline): SNHLY, FYNNEI. V shed 3 bases and J 5 bases; nucleotides not matched to a gene: 5. DNA for the CDR3: TGTGCCAGCAGTGAGAGGGGACAGGGGGTTACCGGGGAGCTGTTTTTT. Amino acid sequence: CASSERGQGVTGELFF.

The rearrangement links TRBV4-2 to TRBJ2-3; 12 nucleotides agree with TRBD2. J was trimmed by 3 bases and V by 1 base; bases with no gene match: 2. The CDR3 covers 16 residues. Germline CDR1 is LGHNA and CDR2 is YNFKEQ. CDR3 sequence (DNA): TGTGCCAGCAGCCAAGCGACTAGCGGGAGAACAGATACGCAGTATTTT. This sequence encodes CASSQATSGRTDTQYF.